A selection of T cell receptor beta chains follows, all from one sample in a study of sequential checkpoint blockade in melanoma. Generated by immunoSEQ multiplex PCR, the TCRdb table keeps only in-frame clones and is missing some. The repertoire holds tens of thousands of clones, with 86% as singletons. Sequencing used CD8+ T cells sorted from blood (inferred from file names), obtained from a patient given nivolumab and ipilimumab in sequence. Every receptor here comes from a human donor with melanoma. Both conserved end residues are part of each CDR3. D genes are given only for firm matches. A row's size may be missing; if present it is once, few, many or a size class.

CDR3aa: CASSHATALMNTEAFF
CDR3nt: TGTGCCAGCAGCCACGCCACTGCCCTTATGAACACTGAAGCTTTCTTT
abundance: once
j_gene: TRBJ1-1
d_gene: NA
v_gene: TRBV9

CDR3aa: CASSFVSTGELFF
CDR3nt: TGTGCCAGCAGTTTCGTCAGCACCGGGGAGCTGTTTTTT
abundance: NA
j_gene: TRBJ2-2
d_gene: NA
v_gene: TRBV27

CDR3aa: CASTLTGDQPQHF
CDR3nt: TGTGCCAGCACCTTAACAGGGGATCAGCCCCAGCATTTT
abundance: many
j_gene: TRBJ1-5
d_gene: NA
v_gene: TRBV21-1

CDR3aa: CASSMDRGKDTQYF
CDR3nt: TGTGCCAGCAGCATGGACAGGGGGAAAGATACGCAGTATTTT
abundance: NA
j_gene: TRBJ2-3
d_gene: TRBD1
v_gene: TRBV9

CDR3aa: CASSVTSGAYNEQFF
CDR3nt: TGTGCCAGTAGTGTGACTAGCGGGGCTTACAATGAGCAGTTCTTC
abundance: NA
j_gene: TRBJ2-1
d_gene: TRBD2
v_gene: TRBV19

CDR3aa: CASSLPSGSNEQFF
CDR3nt: TGTGCCAGCAGTTTACCTAGCGGGAGTAATGAGCAGTTCTTC
abundance: NA
j_gene: TRBJ2-1
d_gene: TRBD2
v_gene: TRBV27

CDR3aa: CASRGQGVYEQYF
CDR3nt: TGTGCCAGCCGGGGACAGGGAGTCTACGAGCAGTACTTC
abundance: NA
j_gene: TRBJ2-7
d_gene: TRBD1
v_gene: TRBV27

CDR3aa: CASSSTGGTYHYYYEQYF
CDR3nt: TGTGCCAGCAGCTCAACAGGGGGCACCTATCACTACTACTACGAGCAGTACTTC
abundance: NA
j_gene: TRBJ2-7
d_gene: TRBD1
v_gene: TRBV5-4

CDR3aa: CASSSGARPREQYF
CDR3nt: TGTGCCAGCAGTTCTGGGGCCAGACCTAGGGAGCAGTACTTC
abundance: NA
j_gene: TRBJ2-7
d_gene: NA
v_gene: TRBV27

CDR3aa: CASSFKGSAQETQYF
CDR3nt: TGTGCCAGCAGCTTCAAAGGGAGTGCACAAGAGACCCAGTACTTC
abundance: NA
j_gene: TRBJ2-5
d_gene: NA
v_gene: TRBV5-6

CDR3aa: CASSPGTGNSNQPQHF
CDR3nt: TGTGCCAGCAGCCCTGGGACAGGGAATAGCAATCAGCCCCAGCATTTT
abundance: few
j_gene: TRBJ1-5
d_gene: TRBD1
v_gene: TRBV14

CDR3aa: CASSLRPSGRLNEQFF
CDR3nt: TGTGCCAGCAGTTTAAGACCTAGCGGGAGGTTGAATGAGCAGTTCTTC
abundance: NA
j_gene: TRBJ2-1
d_gene: TRBD2
v_gene: TRBV27

CDR3aa: CASSYRDPSSYNEQFF
CDR3nt: TGTGCCAGCAGTTACCGCGATCCGAGCTCCTACAATGAGCAGTTCTTC
abundance: NA
j_gene: TRBJ2-1
d_gene: NA
v_gene: TRBV6-5

CDR3aa: CASRQGVLYEQYF
CDR3nt: TGTGCCAGTAGGCAAGGGGTACTCTACGAGCAGTACTTC
abundance: NA
j_gene: TRBJ2-7
d_gene: NA
v_gene: TRBV19

CDR3aa: CASSLAGAGYGYTF
CDR3nt: TGTGCCAGCAGCTTAGCGGGGGCAGGCTATGGCTACACCTTC
abundance: NA
j_gene: TRBJ1-2
d_gene: NA
v_gene: TRBV7-8

CDR3aa: CASSRTSGGYTGELFF
CDR3nt: TGTGCCAGCAGCAGGACTAGCGGGGGCTACACCGGGGAGCTGTTTTTT
abundance: NA
j_gene: TRBJ2-2
d_gene: TRBD2
v_gene: TRBV5-8

CDR3aa: CASSFNLAGTDTQYF
CDR3nt: TGTGCCAGCAGTTTTAATCTAGCGGGCACAGATACGCAGTATTTT
abundance: NA
j_gene: TRBJ2-3
d_gene: TRBD2
v_gene: TRBV27

CDR3aa: CASSGGRPNYNEQFF
CDR3nt: TGTGCCAGCAGCGGGGGGCGACCGAACTACAATGAGCAGTTCTTC
abundance: NA
j_gene: TRBJ2-1
d_gene: NA
v_gene: TRBV6-5

CDR3aa: CASSEFGLTNYGYTF
CDR3nt: TGCGCCAGCAGTGAGTTCGGACTAACTAACTATGGCTACACCTTC
abundance: NA
j_gene: TRBJ1-2
d_gene: NA
v_gene: TRBV10-2

CDR3aa: CASSLSLAGDLTDTQYF
CDR3nt: TGTGCCAGCAGCCTATCTCTAGCGGGAGACCTCACAGATACGCAGTATTTT
abundance: NA
j_gene: TRBJ2-3
d_gene: TRBD2
v_gene: TRBV5-6

CDR3aa: CASSHRDRGDEQFF
CDR3nt: TGCGCCAGCAGCCACCGGGACAGGGGAGATGAGCAGTTCTTC
abundance: once
j_gene: TRBJ2-1
d_gene: TRBD1
v_gene: TRBV4-1

CDR3aa: CASSSWTATGELFF
CDR3nt: TGTGCCAGCAGCTCCTGGACAGCCACCGGGGAGCTGTTTTTT
abundance: NA
j_gene: TRBJ2-2
d_gene: NA
v_gene: TRBV6-6

CDR3aa: CASSTGLGDTGELFF
CDR3nt: TGTGCCAGCAGTACAGGGTTAGGTGACACCGGGGAGCTGTTTTTT
abundance: NA
j_gene: TRBJ2-2
d_gene: NA
v_gene: TRBV27

CDR3aa: CASSWTSSYNEQFF
CDR3nt: TGTGCCAGCAGTTGGACTAGCAGCTACAATGAGCAGTTCTTC
abundance: NA
j_gene: TRBJ2-1
d_gene: TRBD2
v_gene: TRBV6-4

CDR3aa: CASSLTTGTSIFEQYF
CDR3nt: TGTGCCAGCAGTTTAACAACAGGGACTAGTATTTTCGAGCAGTACTTC
abundance: NA
j_gene: TRBJ2-7
d_gene: TRBD2
v_gene: TRBV27

CDR3aa: CASRFEGASGYTF
CDR3nt: TGTGCCAGTCGCTTTGAGGGGGCAAGTGGCTACACCTTC
abundance: NA
j_gene: TRBJ1-2
d_gene: TRBD1
v_gene: TRBV19

CDR3aa: CSAHGGPYEQYF
CDR3nt: TGCAGCGCCCACGGGGGGCCCTACGAGCAGTACTTC
abundance: NA
j_gene: TRBJ2-7
d_gene: NA
v_gene: TRBV29-1

CDR3aa: CASNLDSTGELFF
CDR3nt: TGTGCCAGCAACCTCGACAGCACCGGGGAGCTGTTTTTT
abundance: NA
j_gene: TRBJ2-2
d_gene: NA
v_gene: TRBV13

CDR3aa: CASSHSLTSGRLNEQFF
CDR3nt: TGCGCCAGCAGCCACAGTTTGACTAGCGGGAGGCTCAATGAGCAGTTCTTC
abundance: NA
j_gene: TRBJ2-1
d_gene: TRBD2
v_gene: TRBV4-3

CDR3aa: CASSDLLSSYNEQFF
CDR3nt: TGCGCCAGCAGTGATCTCCTCAGCTCCTACAATGAGCAGTTCTTC
abundance: NA
j_gene: TRBJ2-1
d_gene: NA
v_gene: TRBV10-1

CDR3aa: CATRSRAGNTIYF
CDR3nt: TGTGCCACTCGGTCCAGGGCTGGAAACACCATATATTTT
abundance: NA
j_gene: TRBJ1-3
d_gene: NA
v_gene: TRBV2

CDR3aa: CASSPAGTSGLYNEQFF
CDR3nt: TGTGCCAGCAGCCCGGCCGGGACTAGCGGACTCTACAATGAGCAGTTCTTC
abundance: NA
j_gene: TRBJ2-1
d_gene: TRBD2
v_gene: TRBV7-9

CDR3aa: CASSPRLETGELFF
CDR3nt: TGTGCCAGCAGCCCTAGACTAGAGACCGGGGAGCTGTTTTTT
abundance: NA
j_gene: TRBJ2-2
d_gene: NA
v_gene: TRBV4-2

CDR3aa: CASSQPWTLKFYGYTF
CDR3nt: TGCGCCAGCAGCCAACCCTGGACACTCAAATTCTATGGCTACACCTTC
abundance: NA
j_gene: TRBJ1-2
d_gene: NA
v_gene: TRBV4-1

CDR3aa: CASSVETGGYGYTF
CDR3nt: TGTGCCAGCAGCGTAGAGACAGGGGGCTATGGCTACACCTTC
abundance: NA
j_gene: TRBJ1-2
d_gene: TRBD1
v_gene: TRBV9

CDR3aa: CASSPQPSPGYTF
CDR3nt: TGTGCCAGCAGCCCACAGCCGTCTCCTGGCTACACCTTC
abundance: NA
j_gene: TRBJ1-2
d_gene: NA
v_gene: TRBV13

CDR3aa: CASSLVQTGEDGYTF
CDR3nt: TGCGCCAGCAGCCTGGTTCAGACAGGGGAGGATGGCTACACCTTC
abundance: NA
j_gene: TRBJ1-2
d_gene: TRBD1
v_gene: TRBV4-1

CDR3aa: CASRGTPNGYQPQHF
CDR3nt: TGTGCCAGTAGAGGGACTCCTAATGGGTATCAGCCCCAGCATTTT
abundance: NA
j_gene: TRBJ1-5
d_gene: NA
v_gene: TRBV19

CDR3aa: CASSHLGFPGTDTQYF
CDR3nt: TGTGCCAGCAGCCACCTCGGATTCCCGGGAACAGATACGCAGTATTTT
abundance: once
j_gene: TRBJ2-3
d_gene: NA
v_gene: TRBV7-9

CDR3aa: CASSQDRGEAFF
CDR3nt: TGCGCCAGCAGCCAAGATCGCGGGGAAGCTTTCTTT
abundance: NA
j_gene: TRBJ1-1
d_gene: NA
v_gene: TRBV4-1

CDR3aa: CASRLGSGVGIYSNQPQHF
CDR3nt: TGTGCAAGTCGCTTAGGTTCAGGGGTGGGGATCTATAGCAATCAGCCCCAGCATTTT
abundance: NA
j_gene: TRBJ1-5
d_gene: NA
v_gene: TRBV12-2

CDR3aa: CASSQDRNTGELFF
CDR3nt: TGCGCCAGCAGCCAGGACAGGAACACCGGGGAGCTGTTTTTT
abundance: NA
j_gene: TRBJ2-2
d_gene: NA
v_gene: TRBV4-1

CDR3aa: CASSKIGTFTETQYF
CDR3nt: TGTGCCAGCAGCAAAATCGGGACATTCACGGAGACCCAGTACTTC
abundance: NA
j_gene: TRBJ2-5
d_gene: NA
v_gene: TRBV2

CDR3aa: CASAGQGAAEAFF
CDR3nt: TGTGCCAGCGCGGGACAGGGGGCCGCTGAAGCTTTCTTT
abundance: NA
j_gene: TRBJ1-1
d_gene: TRBD1
v_gene: TRBV6-6

CDR3aa: CASRSDSPNYEQYF
CDR3nt: TGCGCCAGCAGAAGTGACTCTCCGAACTACGAGCAGTACTTC
abundance: NA
j_gene: TRBJ2-7
d_gene: NA
v_gene: TRBV5-1

CDR3aa: CATSRDRIWTTRTDTQYF
CDR3nt: TGTGCCACCAGCAGAGATCGAATCTGGACTACCCGCACAGATACGCAGTATTTT
abundance: NA
j_gene: TRBJ2-3
d_gene: NA
v_gene: TRBV15

CDR3aa: CASSDQGWQETQYF
CDR3nt: TGTGCCAGCAGTGATCAGGGTTGGCAAGAGACCCAGTACTTC
abundance: NA
j_gene: TRBJ2-5
d_gene: NA
v_gene: TRBV6-1

CDR3aa: CASSPPGGNTEAFF
CDR3nt: TGTGCCAGCAGTCCGCCGGGGGGGAACACTGAAGCTTTCTTT
abundance: NA
j_gene: TRBJ1-1
d_gene: NA
v_gene: TRBV27